The present T cell receptor beta chain was sequenced within a study of CD8+ T cells in alopecia areata. The germline CDR1 and CDR2 sequences are MNHEY and SVGAGI. CDR3 length: 13 amino acids. The J segment lost 9 bases and the V segment lost 5 bases, leaving 6 bases of the junction unmatched. Treatment in this sample: oral pan-JAK inhibitor, 5-10 mg twice daily. Sorted out of PBMCs were CD4+ T cells and CD8+ T cells. cDNA reverse transcribed from extracted RNA served as the sequencing template. TCRdb keeps only in-frame clones here, not all; method: immunoSEQ multiplex PCR. This sample has about 99,000 clones, with around 86% found just once.

The sequencing used CD8+ T cells sorted from blood, collected between weeks 30 and 35, from a patient treated with tofacitinib. The rearrangement links TRBV6-5 to TRBJ2-1; 8 bases are shared with TRBD1. The sequence derives from a human donor with alopecia areata. The CDR3 nucleotides are TGTGCCAGCAGTCTCTCGGACAGGGTTGAGCAGTTCTTC. Translated: CASSLSDRVEQFF.